These 10 T cell receptor beta chains originate from one sample sequenced in a study of T-cell reconstitution after alpha-beta-depleted transplantation in children. Preparing the TCRbeta library involved the use of unique molecular identifiers. TCRdb fed the PCR reads into MiXCR, producing one record per CDR3 protein. Of hundreds of thousands of distinct CDR3 sequences listed, approximately 14% are singletons. The sample in question was PBMCs, obtained before TCRalphabeta/CD19-depleted stem cell transplant. Receptor source: a girl aged 2-10 years with congenital amegakaryocytic thrombocytopenia, due to receive a stem cell transplant.

CDR3 residues: CASSPYTQSTEAFF. CDR3 sequence (DNA): TGTGCCAGCAGCCCATACACCCAGAGCACTGAAGCTTTCTTT. V gene TRBV7-6 combines with J gene TRBJ1-1; D is unresolved. V lost 5 bases, J lost 4 bases, and 14 bases lay in between. Looked up from germline, CDR1 is SGHVS and CDR2 is FNYEAQ. The CDR3 is 14 residues long. Looking up the rest from reference TRBV7-6 and TRBJ1-1 gives the full variable domain: GAGVSQSPRYKVTKRGQDVALRCDPISGHVSLYWYRQALGQGPEFLTYFNYEAQQDKSGLPNDRFSAERPEGSISTLTIQRTEQRDSAMYRCASSPYTQSTEAFFGQGTRLTVV.

This clonotype was detected ten times or more. The rearrangement joins TRBV4-1 to TRBJ1-2, with D uncertain. The CDR3 runs 14 residues. The V and J ends lost 3 bases and 4 bases respectively, with 12 bases between them. Germline V gene data show CDR1 as MGHRA and CDR2 as YSYEKL. This chain's CDR3 is CASSQPPSSYGYTF. CDR3 bases: TGCGCCAGCAGCCAGCCTCCGAGTTCCTATGGCTACACCTTC.

In this sample, this clonotype turned up many times. The chain uses TRBV20-1 and TRBJ2-1; 9 bases fit TRBD2. Germline-derived CDR1 and CDR2 are DFQATT and SNEGSKA (reference sequence). The CDR3 loop spans 13 amino acids. V trimming: 6 bases; J trimming: 4 bases; junction bases outside the gene matches: 4. The CDR3 loop reads CSAQREAYNEQFF. DNA for the CDR3: TGCAGTGCGCAGCGGGAGGCTTACAATGAGCAGTTCTTC.

The sample holds many counts of this clonotype. CDR3 in amino acids: CAITDAGRANTEAFF. CDR3 nucleotides: TGTGCCATCACCGACGCCGGCCGGGCGAACACTGAAGCTTTCTTT. The genes are TRBV10-3 and TRBJ1-1, with unresolved D. Germline V CDR1 and CDR2: ENHRY, SYGVKD. The CDR3 is 15 residues long. V was clipped by 7 bases and J by 1 base, with 16 bases between them.

This clonotype showed up just a few times. J is TRBJ1-4 and V is TRBV29-1; no clear D. Germline lookup yields CDR1 SQVTM and CDR2 ANQGSEA. CDR3 length equals 13 residues. Trimming took off 7 bases at V and 0 bases at J, with 9 bases between the two ends. CDR3 in DNA: TGCAGCGCGTTGATTGCAACTAATGAAAAACTGTTTTTT. This gives the protein CSALIATNEKLFF.

A few counts support this clonotype. The chain is built from TRBV5-1 and TRBJ2-7; 11 nucleotides agree with TRBD2. V gave up 4 bases and J gave up 0 bases; unmatched junction bases: 6. CDR3 length: 16 amino acids. Germline CDR1 SGHRS, CDR2 YFSETQ. CDR3 bases: TGCGCCAGCAGCAGAAACCTAGCGGGAGGCTCCTACGAGCAGTACTTC. Translation: CASSRNLAGGSYEQYF.

In this sample, this clonotype turned up many times. The chain employs TRBV7-9 and TRBJ2-7; TRBD1 matches 8 bases. V lost 3 bases and J lost 0; bases outside the gene matches: 1. CDR1 is SEHNR, CDR2 FQNEAQ, per germline (reference sequence). The CDR3 is 14 residues long. In DNA, the CDR3 is TGTGCCAGCAGCTTGGGACAGGCCTCCTACGAGCAGTACTTC. This gives the protein CASSLGQASYEQYF.

This clonotype was picked up a small number of times. V is TRBV5-1 and J is TRBJ1-4; 7 nucleotides align to TRBD1. V was clipped by 4 bases and J by 7 bases; unmatched bases: 10. Germline V CDR1 and CDR2: SGHRS, YFSETQ. The CDR3 totals 15 residues. The CDR3 loop reads CASSPGTAGGEKLFF. In nucleotides, the CDR3 is TGCGCCAGCAGCCCAGGGACAGCCGGGGGTGAAAAACTGTTTTTT.

This clonotype was seen ten or more times. The V call is TRBV5-1, the J call TRBJ2-3, with 7 bases fitting TRBD1. The CDR3 extends over 14 amino acids. Germline V gene lookup returns CDR1 SGHRS and CDR2 YFSETQ. Trimming cost V 5 bases and J 5 bases; bases outside gene matches: 8. The CDR3 DNA reads as TGCGCCAGCAGTCCAGGACAGGTTGGAGATACGCAGTATTTT. Translation: CASSPGQVGDTQYF.

This clonotype showed up many times. The V call is TRBV11-1, the J call TRBJ2-7; 8 nucleotides align to TRBD2. V lost 5 bases to trimming and J lost 7 bases; unmatched junction nucleotides: 10. Germline V CDR1 and CDR2: SGHAT, FQDESV (reference sequence). The CDR3 has 14 residues. CDR3 in DNA: TGTGCCAGCAGCCTCGGGAGGGCGAGGGAAGAGCAGTACTTC. This encodes CASSLGRAREEQYF.